This TCR beta chain was found in a study of blood T cell repertoires in COVID-19. Study-level background: The United States, Italy and Spain supplied acute and convalescent COVID-19 samples.

The age range of participants was about 18 to 89 years, with residence in fewer than 25 US areas. Profiling relied on immunoSEQ multiplex PCR, and the TCRdb table lists in-frame clones only, not all of them. The data contain 150,000 to 200,000 clones, 60% to 80% of them seen just once; the ten biggest clones take up roughly 14%. This clone came up a few times. The sequence was collected from a man aged 55-75 years who had been exposed to COVID-19. The material sequenced was PBMCs or T cells enriched from blood (not recorded which).

In DNA, the CDR3 is TGTGCCAGCAGCGTAGATCCGGGACTAGCTGATCAGCAGTTCTTC. It translates to CASSVDPGLADQQFF. J is TRBJ2-1 and V is TRBV9, with TRBD2 matching over 9 bases. The V and J ends lost 0 bases and 11 bases, in that order; junction bases with no gene match: 9. The CDR3 has 15 residues. Germline values: CDR1 SGDLS, CDR2 YYNGEE.